These T cell receptor beta chains were read from a single sample in a study of Ad26.COV2.S vaccination and SARS-CoV-2 variants. TCRdb's table, derived via immunoSEQ multiplex PCR, lists solely in-frame clones and lacks some. The profile shows approximately 340,000 clones, more than 75% of them singletons. Sequences were derived from peripheral blood, sampled in a trial of Ad26.COV2.S vaccine versus placebo. These receptors came from a person aged 18 to 59 who received the Ad26.COV2.S COVID-19 vaccine or a placebo. The CDR3 runs from the conserved cysteine through the conserved F or W. Each record gives: J gene, D gene, clone size, V gene, CDR3 protein, CDR3 DNA. The D gene is left open where the match is weak. Some rows have no size entry. The others give once, few or many, or a class for an expanded clone.

J: TRBJ2-3; D: TRBD2; size: NA; V: TRBV19; CDR3: CARPTSGNSTDTQYF; DNA: TGTGCCAGGCCAACTAGCGGAAATAGCACAGATACGCAGTATTTT
J: TRBJ2-7; D: NA; size: NA; V: TRBV6-5; CDR3: CASSYSQTYEQYF; DNA: TGTGCCAGCAGTTACTCGCAGACTTACGAGCAGTACTTC
J: TRBJ1-3; D: NA; size: NA; V: TRBV5-4; CDR3: CASSLAPSNDYSGNTIYF; DNA: TGTGCCAGCAGCTTGGCCCCATCTAATGACTACTCTGGAAACACCATATATTTT
J: TRBJ2-5; D: TRBD1; size: NA; V: TRBV9; CDR3: CASSDTGTGGKGETQYF; DNA: TGTGCCAGCAGCGATACCGGGACAGGGGGAAAGGGAGAGACCCAGTACTTC
J: TRBJ1-5; D: NA; size: NA; V: TRBV5-6; CDR3: CASSLRGSQPQHF; DNA: TGTGCCAGCAGCTTGAGGGGATCTCAGCCCCAGCATTTT
J: TRBJ2-1; D: NA; size: NA; V: TRBV6-5; CDR3: CASSTDRTLSREQFF; DNA: TGTGCCAGCAGTACCGACAGGACCCTCAGCCGTGAGCAGTTCTTC
J: TRBJ2-7; D: NA; size: NA; V: TRBV29-1; CDR3: CSVTTSYEQYF; DNA: TGCAGCGTCACCACCAGTTACGAGCAGTACTTC
J: TRBJ2-7; D: NA; size: NA; V: TRBV5-1; CDR3: CATREGGRSYEQYF; DNA: TGCGCCACCAGAGAAGGGGGACGGAGCTACGAGCAGTACTTC
J: TRBJ2-2; D: NA; size: NA; V: TRBV27; CDR3: CASSLHRADQNTGELFF; DNA: TGTGCCAGCAGTTTGCATCGGGCAGACCAGAACACCGGGGAGCTGTTTTTT
J: TRBJ2-5; D: NA; size: NA; V: TRBV28; CDR3: CASSSHPVPETQYF; DNA: TGTGCCAGCAGTTCCCATCCCGTCCCAGAGACCCAGTACTTC
J: TRBJ2-1; D: TRBD2; size: NA; V: TRBV28; CDR3: CASSLLAAQHDEQFF; DNA: TGTGCCAGCAGTTTACTAGCGGCCCAGCACGATGAGCAGTTCTTC
J: TRBJ2-1; D: TRBD1; size: NA; V: TRBV24-1; CDR3: CATSDPRTGGGQFF; DNA: TGTGCCACCAGTGACCCAAGAACAGGGGGCGGGCAGTTCTTC
J: TRBJ2-7; D: TRBD1; size: NA; V: TRBV18; CDR3: CASSPGTGVSYEQYF; DNA: TGTGCCAGCTCACCCGGGACAGGGGTTAGCTACGAGCAGTACTTC
J: TRBJ1-5; D: TRBD1; size: once; V: TRBV18; CDR3: CASSGQGGNQPQHF; DNA: TGTGCCAGCTCTGGACAGGGAGGCAATCAGCCCCAGCATTTT
J: TRBJ1-2; D: TRBD1; size: NA; V: TRBV30; CDR3: CAWSVPGGASYGYTF; DNA: TGTGCCTGGAGTGTACCAGGGGGGGCCAGCTATGGCTACACCTTC
J: TRBJ1-1; D: NA; size: NA; V: TRBV3-1/TRBV3-2; CDR3: CASSPTLGRATEAFF; DNA: TGTGCCAGCAGCCCGACCTTGGGCAGGGCCACTGAAGCTTTCTTT
J: TRBJ1-1; D: NA; size: NA; V: TRBV5-4; CDR3: CASSRDANTEAFF; DNA: TGTGCCAGCAGCCGCGACGCGAACACTGAAGCTTTCTTT
J: TRBJ1-4; D: NA; size: few; V: TRBV7-7; CDR3: CASSPGARSEKLFF; DNA: TGTGCCAGCAGCCCGGGGGCTAGGTCTGAAAAACTGTTTTTT
J: TRBJ1-2; D: NA; size: NA; V: TRBV25-1; CDR3: CASSEVGRNYGYTF; DNA: TGTGCCAGCAGTGAGGTTGGGAGGAACTATGGCTACACCTTC
J: TRBJ1-1; D: NA; size: NA; V: TRBV5-4; CDR3: CASSLGGRYTEAFF; DNA: TGTGCCAGCAGCTTGGGGGGGCGATACACTGAAGCTTTCTTT
J: TRBJ2-2; D: NA; size: once; V: TRBV11-2; CDR3: CASSFHNTGELFF; DNA: TGTGCCAGCAGCTTCCACAACACCGGGGAGCTGTTTTTT
J: TRBJ1-6; D: TRBD1; size: NA; V: TRBV7-2; CDR3: CASSLAGRGHNSPLHF; DNA: TGTGCCAGCAGCTTAGCGGGAAGGGGGCATAATTCACCCCTCCACTTT
J: TRBJ1-1; D: TRBD1; size: NA; V: TRBV27; CDR3: CASSHMGQEAFF; DNA: TGTGCCAGCAGTCATATGGGACAGGAAGCTTTCTTT
J: TRBJ2-7; D: NA; size: few; V: TRBV7-2; CDR3: CASSLVGVPPSYEQYF; DNA: TGTGCCAGCAGCTTAGTGGGGGTCCCTCCCTCCTACGAGCAGTACTTC
J: TRBJ2-7; D: NA; size: once; V: TRBV6-5; CDR3: CASTPRGAYEQYF; DNA: TGTGCCAGCACCCCGCGGGGAGCTTACGAGCAGTACTTC
J: TRBJ1-6; D: NA; size: NA; V: TRBV3-1/TRBV3-2; CDR3: CASMGNSYNSPLHF; DNA: TGTGCCAGCATGGGAAACTCCTATAATTCACCCCTCCACTTT
J: TRBJ2-7; D: NA; size: NA; V: TRBV10-3; CDR3: CAISEVAESSYEQYF; DNA: TGTGCCATCAGTGAGGTGGCGGAAAGCTCCTACGAGCAGTACTTC
J: TRBJ2-1; D: NA; size: once; V: TRBV27; CDR3: CASSADTSSSYNEQFF; DNA: TGTGCCAGCAGCGCCGACACATCAAGCTCCTACAATGAGCAGTTCTTC
J: TRBJ1-4; D: TRBD1; size: NA; V: TRBV6-5; CDR3: CASSYSTGGGEKLFF; DNA: TGTGCCAGCAGTTATTCTACAGGGGGGGGTGAAAAACTGTTTTTT
J: TRBJ2-7; D: TRBD1; size: NA; V: TRBV18; CDR3: CASSRPDRGEYEQYF; DNA: TGTGCCAGCTCACGACCGGACAGGGGGGAATACGAGCAGTACTTC
J: TRBJ2-5; D: NA; size: NA; V: TRBV25-1; CDR3: CASNGRQKGTQYF; DNA: TGTGCCAGCAATGGAAGACAGAAAGGGACCCAGTACTTC
J: TRBJ2-5; D: NA; size: NA; V: TRBV18; CDR3: CASSPPDKETQYF; DNA: TGTGCCAGCTCACCACCGGATAAGGAGACCCAGTACTTC
J: TRBJ1-1; D: NA; size: NA; V: TRBV18; CDR3: CASSPGVGTEAFF; DNA: TGTGCCAGCTCACCAGGGGTCGGCACTGAAGCTTTCTTT
J: TRBJ1-2; D: NA; size: NA; V: TRBV5-4; CDR3: CASNLGPTATDITYGYTF; DNA: TGTGCCAGCAACCTTGGCCCCACAGCTACCGATATTACCTATGGCTACACCTTC
J: TRBJ1-6; D: TRBD1; size: NA; V: TRBV19; CDR3: CASMRTGWNSPLHF; DNA: TGTGCCAGTATGCGGACAGGGTGGAATTCACCCCTCCACTTT
J: TRBJ1-1; D: NA; size: NA; V: TRBV2; CDR3: CASGDANFEAFF; DNA: TGTGCCAGCGGGGACGCAAACTTTGAAGCTTTCTTT
J: TRBJ2-7; D: TRBD1; size: NA; V: TRBV4-1; CDR3: CASSHGQGREQYF; DNA: TGCGCCAGCAGCCACGGACAGGGCCGGGAGCAGTACTTC
J: TRBJ2-5; D: NA; size: NA; V: TRBV28; CDR3: CASSSSDLSYQETQYF; DNA: TGTGCCAGCAGTTCCAGCGACCTCTCGTACCAAGAGACCCAGTACTTC
J: TRBJ1-2; D: NA; size: NA; V: TRBV25-1; CDR3: CASSEGDYSGYTF; DNA: TGTGCCAGCAGTGAAGGGGATTATAGCGGCTACACCTTC
J: TRBJ2-2; D: NA; size: NA; V: TRBV5-1; CDR3: CASSLGPPNTGELFF; DNA: TGCGCCAGCAGCTTGGGCCCACCTAACACCGGGGAGCTGTTTTTT